In this sample, the clone carrying this TCR beta chain turned up a few times. This record belongs to a study of T cells in Graves' hyperthyroidism and ophthalmopathy. Criteria for exclusion of patients were uncontrolled infection, other autoimmune disease, pregnancy or lactation. Germline lookup yields CDR1 MGHRA and CDR2 YSYEKL. CDR3 length equals 16 residues. Trimming took 3 bases from V and 4 from J, leaving 19 bases between them. Authors of the study amplified TCR beta CDR3 regions from RNA transcripts. In the first-round RT-PCR of the TCR CDR3, the HTBI primer set was used. Each CDR3 protein is one row after TCRdb ran MiXCR on the multiplex PCR reads. Of 250,000 to 300,000 distinct CDR3 sequences in the sample, around 15% were seen once.

The sequence was collected from a woman between 45 and 60 years old with Graves' hyperthyroidism that later progressed to Graves' ophthalmopathy. What was sequenced was blood. The V gene is TRBV4-1, the J gene TRBJ2-7; D is possibly TRBD2 (7 bases). This CDR3 is CASSHVGGREPYEQYF. CDR3 nucleotides: TGCGCCAGCAGCCATGTCGGGGGGCGGGAGCCATACGAGCAGTACTTC.